Listed below are T cell receptor beta chains from one sample, sequenced in a study of blood T cell repertoires in COVID-19. Sequencing was performed with immunoSEQ multiplex PCR; in TCRdb, only in-frame clones are kept and a portion is missing. Of around 450,000 clones in the sample, less than 95% were seen once. The sample consisted of PBMCs or T cells enriched from blood (not recorded which). Every receptor here comes from a young man who had recovered from COVID-19. Both conserved end residues are trimmed from each CDR3.

cdr3_aa v_call cdr3_length
ASSYRGTNEKLF TRBV6-5 12
ASSLGATGFSPGYT TRBV5-1 14
ASSPGQGDNQPQH TRBV11-3 13
ASSLARNTGELF TRBV11-3 12
ASSEMGQKSEKLF TRBV6-1 13
ASVSRDSYNEQF TRBV2 12
ASSTIGTGGNYGYT TRBV19 14
ASSHDLRDFSGTDTQY TRBV4-2 16
SVPRGKNNEQF TRBV29-1 11
ASSSTGGTTYEQY TRBV11-3 13